This TCR beta chain was recorded in a study of T cell responses to AZD1222 COVID-19 vaccine. Method: immunoSEQ multiplex PCR; TCRdb's copy keeps in-frame clones and lacks some. This sample carries 95,000 to 110,000 clones, 91% of them seen once, and the ten largest clones take under 60%. The CDR3 totals 14 residues. Germline CDR1 and CDR2: SGHVS and FQNEAQ. Trimming took 0 bases from V and 5 from J, leaving 10 bases between them. The rearrangement links TRBV7-8 to TRBJ1-2; D call uncertain. This sequence originates from an adult in good health. The sequenced sample was peripheral blood, obtained on day 0 of AZD1222 vaccination. CDR3 in amino acids: CASSLAQSLYGYTF. DNA for the CDR3: TGTGCCAGCAGCTTAGCACAGAGCCTGTATGGCTACACCTTC.